This entry concerns a single T cell receptor beta chain. There is no known antigen for this receptor. Qualities for individual bases were not recorded, and no much larger clone is one base off. Sample time point, as interpreted from the label and publication: week 35, safety follow-up. Each vaccine dose was 300 ug of a 20-mer mutant IDH1 peptide in Montanide, given subcutaneously with topical imiquimod. Across visits V03 through V10, patients got a total of eight vaccinations, given in weeks 1, 3, 5, 7, 11, 15, 19 and 23. All donors had newly diagnosed IDH1-mutant astrocytomas of WHO grade 3 or 4 that showed loss of nuclear ATRX. The samples were drawn from NOA16, a multicentre, single-arm, open-label phase I trial in Germany that tested a mutant IDH1 peptide vaccine in humans for the first time. Genomic DNA for TCRB sequencing was extracted from EDTA blood using the DNeasy Blood and Tissue Kit. CDR1 and CDR2 (MNHNS, SASEGT) derive from the germline V gene. V was cut back by 11 bases and J by 1 base, leaving a gap of 20 bases between them. From its cysteine to its phenylalanine, the CDR3 spans 15 amino acids. The only DNA kept is the CDR3, 45 bases in frame from the first base.

The data belong to a study of a mutant IDH1 vaccine in newly diagnosed glioma (dated by TCRdb to the early 2020s). Regarding the complete study: In the chemotherapy-containing groups, vaccination started alongside temozolomide cycles, whereas in patients who had radiotherapy alone it started 4-6 weeks after radiotherapy. The week-35 safety follow-up was designated visit V12, and the week-47 end of study was designated visit V13. Before enrollment, patients had received standard therapy of radiotherapy alone, temozolomide alone, or radiochemotherapy with temozolomide; most received the combination. Longitudinal TCRB deep sequencing was done for 25 treated patients, wherever samples were available for exploratory analyses. Six visits were used for peripheral blood collection: V03 (baseline), V05, V07, V10, V12 and V13. Of the 32 patients who were treated, about 60% were male and 37.5% were female, and the mean age was about 40 years.

What the study reported, not specific to this receptor: Immune responses induced by the vaccine were seen in around 93% of patients across multiple MHC alleles. The authors noted that analyses of patient blood samples could not be reproduced because of sample limitations. Pseudoprogression seemed to be unrelated to changes in the top peripheral T cell clonotypes found by TCRB sequencing. Selection of PBMC samples for TCRB deep sequencing was based on availability.

Libraries were constructed by the immunoSEQ multiplex PCR assay. Rearranged TCR beta chain sequences were amplified using the hsTCRB Kit according to the manufacturer's protocol. Sequencing of TCRB libraries was carried out on an Illumina MiSeq. As for the authors' bioinformatics: Demultiplexing, trimming and gene mapping were performed with the kit vendor's proprietary platform. The clones in this table, taken by TCRdb from immuneACCESS, are in-frame only. Not every clone is retained; where verified, under half of the shortfall comes from an unresolved V gene, and the cause of the rest is unknown. The DNA gave D and trimming, while V, J and clone size come from that table. The table for this sample lists more than 60,000 clones; 65% to 75% of them were counted only once. 4.7% of the sample belongs to the ten largest clones.

The chain uses TRBV6-1 and TRBJ1-2, with the identity of the D gene unclear. The material sequenced was PBMCs, taken from a glioma patient whose treatment included an IDH1 peptide vaccine. The sequence was obtained from a man aged 50 or older with glioma. The nucleotide sequence is TGTGCCCATCGGGATGCACCAGCCCTTAACTATGGCTACACCTTC. This translates into CAHRDAPALNYGYTF.